What follows are 22 T cell receptor beta chains derived from one specimen sequenced in a study of shared clonotypes between healthy human individuals. The table came from immunoSEQ multiplex PCR; TCRdb's copy has only in-frame clones and leaves some out. The sample consists of over 400,000 clones, around 96% of them appearing once. The sample consisted of naive CD4+ T cells sorted from blood. This sample's subset: CD45RA+ positively selected. The receptors stem from a woman in her 30s in good health.

V is TRBV7-2 and J is TRBJ2-7; 8 bases are a match to TRBD1. This CDR3 is 13 amino acids long. J gave up 2 bases and V 5 bases, and 2 bases lay outside the gene matches. Per germline, CDR1 SGHTA and CDR2 FQGNSA. CDR3 nucleotide sequence: TGTGCCAGCAGCCTGGACAGGGCCTACGAGCAGTACTTC. This translates into CASSLDRAYEQYF.

The chain recombines TRBV10-3 with TRBJ2-2; 11 positions match TRBD2. J gave up 0 bases and V 10 bases, and 10 bases lay outside the gene matches. CDR1 ENHRY and CDR2 SYGVKD come from the germline V gene. CDR3 length: 17 residues. The CDR3 loop is CATPRGTSGTNTGELFF. The CDR3 DNA reads TGTGCCACTCCCCGCGGGACTAGCGGAACGAACACCGGGGAGCTGTTTTTT.

This chain joins TRBV28 and TRBJ2-1, with 7 bases aligning to TRBD1. CDR3 length: 14 residues. Looked up from germline, CDR1 is MDHEN and CDR2 is SYDVKM. With V trimmed by 4 bases and J by 12 bases, 12 bases remained unmatched. The CDR3 protein is CASSSGTAVPWQFF. In DNA, the CDR3 is TGTGCCAGCAGTTCCGGGACAGCGGTGCCTTGGCAGTTCTTC.

The rearrangement joins TRBV28 to TRBJ1-2; D is possibly TRBD1 (6 bases). The CDR3 sequence is 14 residues long. Germline V gene sequence: CDR1 MDHEN, CDR2 SYDVKM. The V gene lost 6 bases and the J gene lost 1 base, with 12 bases spanning the gap. For the CDR3, the DNA is TGTGCCAGCAGGGCCCCGGACAGTAACTATGGCTACACCTTC. It codes for CASRAPDSNYGYTF.

Written as DNA, the CDR3 is TGTGCCAGCAGTCCAAGACACCTCACCTACGAGCAGTACTTC. Protein product: CASSPRHLTYEQYF. The chain combines TRBV27 with TRBJ2-7; no clear D. This CDR3 has 14 amino acids. Germline-derived CDR1 and CDR2 are MNHEY and SMNVEV (reference sequence). Trimming cost V 5 bases and J 2 bases, with 13 bases left between them.

The chain carries TRBV7-4 and TRBJ2-7; 7 bases match TRBD1. V was pared by 6 bases and J by 3 bases, with 5 bases of the junction left unmatched. CDR3 length: 13 residues. CDR1 SGHVT and CDR2 SQSDAQ come from the germline V gene. The CDR3 protein is CASRGDRVYEQYF. The CDR3 DNA reads as TGTGCCAGCAGGGGGGACAGAGTCTACGAGCAGTACTTC.

The chain combines TRBV2 with TRBJ1-4, with D unresolved. The ends were cut back, 4 bases at V and 7 bases at J, with 10 bases in the middle. The CDR3 runs 13 residues. Germline values: CDR1 SNHLY, CDR2 FYNNEI. CDR3 residues: CASSGRPGEKLFF. As DNA, the CDR3 is TGTGCCAGCAGTGGAAGGCCAGGTGAAAAACTGTTTTTT.

This chain links TRBV9 with TRBJ1-3; D remains ambiguous. The germline V gene has CDR1 SGDLS and CDR2 YYNGEE. The length of the CDR3 is 16 residues. Trimming removed 0 bases from V and 0 bases from J, with 10 bases in between. The CDR3 DNA is TGTGCCAGCAGCGTAGGAAACGGAAACTCTGGAAACACCATATATTTT. This encodes CASSVGNGNSGNTIYF.

The chain recombines TRBV11-2 with TRBJ2-1; TRBD2 agrees at 15 bases. The CDR3 covers 16 residues. The V and J ends lost 5 bases and 7 bases, in that order; junction bases with no gene match: 6. Germline V lookup: CDR1 SGHAT, CDR2 FQNNGV. CDR3 in amino acids: CASSRHGTSGRNEQFF. The CDR3 DNA follows: TGTGCCAGCAGCCGACACGGGACTAGCGGGAGGAATGAGCAGTTCTTC. The full variable domain, in which reference TRBV11-2 and TRBJ2-1 provide the parts outside the CDR3, is EAGVAQSPRYKIIEKRQSVAFWCNPISGHATLYWYQQILGQGPKLLIQFQNNGVVDDSQLPKDRFSAERLKGVDSTLKIQPAKLEDSAVYLCASSRHGTSGRNEQFFGPGTRLTVL.

The J gene is TRBJ2-2, the V gene TRBV19; no clear D gene. The germline V gene encodes CDR1 LNHDA and CDR2 SQIVND (reference sequence). There are 12 residues in the CDR3. V was clipped by 7 bases and J by 4 bases, with 7 bases between them. CDR3 protein: CASNRVTGELFF. The CDR3 coding sequence is TGTGCCAGTAATAGGGTCACCGGGGAGCTGTTTTTT.

V is TRBV11-2 and J is TRBJ1-1; D unclear. The ends were cut back, 5 bases at V and 3 bases at J, with 19 bases in the middle. Germline lookup yields CDR1 SGHAT and CDR2 FQNNGV. The CDR3 has 16 amino acids. CDR3 amino acids: CASSPERWAGDTEAFF. As DNA, the CDR3 is TGTGCCAGCAGCCCCGAGCGGTGGGCGGGAGACACTGAAGCTTTCTTT.

The chain has TRBV27 and TRBJ2-7; D not resolved. This CDR3 has 14 amino acids. From germline, CDR1 is MNHEY and CDR2 SMNVEV (reference sequence). V was shortened by 1 base and J by 0 bases, with 7 bases between the two germline ends. The CDR3 protein is CASSLYLSSYEQYF. For the CDR3, the DNA is TGTGCCAGCAGTTTATATCTGAGCTCCTACGAGCAGTACTTC.

The chain couples TRBV7-7 to TRBJ2-5; the D is unclear. Germline V gene data show CDR1 as SSHAT and CDR2 as FNYEAQ (reference sequence). The CDR3 extends over 13 amino acids. Trimming took 6 bases from V and 3 from J, leaving 11 bases between them. The CDR3: CASSPSPEETQYF. In DNA, the CDR3 is TGTGCCAGCAGTCCGTCCCCAGAAGAGACCCAGTACTTC. The full variable domain, in which reference TRBV7-7 and TRBJ2-5 provide the parts outside the CDR3, is GAGVSQSPRYKVTKRGQDVTLRCDPISSHATLYWYQQALGQGPEFLTYFNYEAQPDKSGLPSDRFSAERPEGSISTLTIQRTEQRDSAMYRCASSPSPEETQYFGPGTRLLVL.

This rearrangement joins TRBV18 to TRBJ1-5; 9 bases align to TRBD1. The germline CDR1 and CDR2 sequences are KGHSH and LQKENI. Unmatched junction bases numbered 4, after V lost 4 bases and J lost 0 bases. This CDR3 region has 16 residues. CDR3 sequence (DNA): TGTGCCAGCTCACAACAGGGGGCGATTAGCAATCAGCCCCAGCATTTT. Translated: CASSQQGAISNQPQHF.

The V and J genes are TRBV6-5 and TRBJ2-1, with a weak D call TRBD2 (5 bases). V was clipped by 2 bases and J by 4 bases, with 12 bases between them. The CDR3 spans 15 residues. The V gene's germline CDR1 is MNHEY and CDR2 SVGAGI. The CDR3 region has the DNA TGTGCCAGCAGTTACGAGGGCGCCGGATACAATGAGCAGTTCTTC. The encoded protein is CASSYEGAGYNEQFF.

V gene TRBV2 combines with J gene TRBJ2-2; D possibly corresponds to TRBD1 (5 bases). CDR1 and CDR2 from the germline V gene are SNHLY and FYNNEI. The CDR3 runs 14 residues. Between the trimmed V and J ends, which lost 6 bases and 6 bases, there was a span of 14 bases. The CDR3 DNA reads TGTGCCAGCAGCCCTATCAGGGAATCCGGGGAGCTGTTTTTT. Protein product: CASSPIRESGELFF. Drawing the rest from reference TRBV2 and TRBJ2-2, the complete variable domain is EPEVTQTPSHQVTQMGQEVILRCVPISNHLYFYWYRQILGQKVEFLVSFYNNEISEKSEIFDDQFSVERPDGSNFTLKIRSTKLEDSAMYFCASSPIRESGELFFGEGSRLTVL.

The genes are TRBV5-4 and TRBJ1-1, with TRBD1 as a possible D gene (6 bases). V was cut by 0 bases and J by 1 base, with 13 bases left in between. Germline-derived CDR1 and CDR2 are SGHNT and YYREEE (reference sequence). The CDR3 loop spans 16 amino acids. As DNA, the CDR3 is TGTGCCAGCAGCTTGGGGGGACGGACAGCGAACACTGAAGCTTTCTTT. It codes for CASSLGGRTANTEAFF.

The chain combines TRBV4-1 with TRBJ2-1; D is tentatively TRBD1 or TRBD2 (6 bases each). The CDR3 length is 16 residues. V was cut by 4 bases and J by 5 bases, with 18 bases left in between. CDR1 is MGHRA, CDR2 YSYEKL, per germline. The CDR3: CASSLLPGEVNNEQFF. The CDR3 DNA reads TGCGCCAGCAGCCTTCTACCAGGGGAGGTTAACAATGAGCAGTTCTTC.

This chain uses TRBV4-1 with TRBJ2-7; TRBD2 aligns across 9 bases. Germline lookup yields CDR1 MGHRA and CDR2 YSYEKL. This CDR3 is 16 amino acids long. The ends lost 0 bases at V and 1 base at J; junction bases unmatched: 4. The CDR3 DNA reads as TGCGCCAGCAGCCAAGATGAAGCGGGGGGTTCCTACGAGCAGTACTTC. Translating gives CASSQDEAGGSYEQYF.

J is TRBJ2-7 and V is TRBV15; D gene ambiguous. The CDR3 has 15 amino acids. Trimming removed 1 base at V and 2 bases at J, with 12 bases between. In germline, CDR1 is LNHNV, CDR2 YYDKDF (reference sequence). CDR3 bases: TGTGCCACCAGCAGAGGGGTGGAGAAGACCTACGAGCAGTACTTC. Amino acids: CATSRGVEKTYEQYF.

The chain uses TRBV14 and TRBJ1-6; D uncertain. V shed 1 base and J shed 10 bases, with 14 bases lying between them. The CDR3 has 15 residues. Per the germline V gene, CDR1 is SGHDN and CDR2 is FVKESK. CDR3 sequence (DNA): TGTGCCAGCAGCCAAGTTGATTTCGGGCGGTCACCCCTCCACTTT. Translation: CASSQVDFGRSPLHF.

Turning to this clone: A read error may account for a junction end that differs from germline. The chain links TRBV7-8 to TRBJ2-7, with 8 bases lining up with TRBD2. The CDR3 extends over 14 amino acids. Germline V gene data show CDR1 as SGHVS and CDR2 as FQNEAQ. The CDR3 DNA reads TGTGCCAGCAGCTTATTCAAGCGGGAGACAATCACTGGCTTC. Amino acids: CASSLFKRETITGF.